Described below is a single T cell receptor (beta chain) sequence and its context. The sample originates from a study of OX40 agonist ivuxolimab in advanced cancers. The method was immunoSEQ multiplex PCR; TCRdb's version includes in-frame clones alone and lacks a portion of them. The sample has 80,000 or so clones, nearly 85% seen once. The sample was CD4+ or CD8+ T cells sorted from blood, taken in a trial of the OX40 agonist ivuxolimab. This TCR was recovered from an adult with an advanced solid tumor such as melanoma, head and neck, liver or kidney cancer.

The CDR3 DNA follows: TGTGCCATCAGTGAACTGGGCGGGGGGATCACCGGGGAGCTGTTTTTT. This sequence encodes CAISELGGGITGELFF. The chain has TRBV10-3 and TRBJ2-2; 8 nucleotides align to TRBD2. This CDR3 contains 16 residues. V was pared by 3 bases and J by 4 bases, with 7 bases of the junction left unmatched. Per germline, CDR1 ENHRY and CDR2 SYGVKD.